Sequencing of this T cell receptor (beta chain) was carried out in a study of regulatory T cells in long-lasting Graves disease. Findings and limits, study-wide: Persistent Graves' patients had lower TCR diversity than newly diagnosed ones. The analysis examined peripheral blood only and excluded thyroid tissue.

Relying on iRepertoire HTBI primers and Arm-PCR of CDR3 regions, the team built TCR beta libraries. Original analysis: Among the samples, 60 to 65 TRBV and around 15 TRBJ segments were identified. Each CDR3 protein is one row after TCRdb ran MiXCR on the multiplex PCR reads. Here the V and J calls rest on TCRdb's processing, not on the authors' analysis. The sample has around 460,000 distinct CDR3 sequences, around a fifth seen once. Indicated time point: persistent/refractory GD, antithyroid drugs over 5 years with positive TRAb. After RNA was extracted from PBMCs, the TCR library was made from it. With EDTA tubes as the receptacles, about 9 milliliters of peripheral blood were drawn. This clonotype has at least ten counts. Antigen unknown. This receptor was identified in a female donor with Graves disease. The starting material was peripheral blood mononuclear cells (PBMCs), obtained when the disease was refractory, from a patient treated with antithyroid drugs.

The CDR3 DNA reads as TGTGCCAGCAGCTCGGGACTAGCGCCGAACACCGGGGAGCTGTTTTTT. Residues: CASSSGLAPNTGELFF. The V call is TRBV7-2, the J call TRBJ2-2, with 10 bases aligning to TRBD2. The germline gives CDR1 SGHTA, CDR2 FQGNSA. The CDR3 runs 16 residues. Unmatched junction bases numbered 2, after V lost 4 bases and J lost 0 bases.